These 8 T cell receptor beta chains were sequenced from one sample in a study of early T cells in non-severe SARS-CoV-2 infection. MiXCR, applied by TCRdb to the 5' RACE reads, yields one record per CDR3 protein. Of under 75,000 distinct CDR3 sequences in the sample, around 13% were seen once. The sample consisted of whole blood. These receptors were collected from an adult who was a healthcare worker with PCR-confirmed SARS-CoV-2 infection or an uninfected control (not recorded which).

This rearrangement joins TRBV2 to TRBJ1-4; TRBD1 is a possible D gene (5 bases). This CDR3 region has 15 residues. Germline loops: CDR1 SNHLY, CDR2 FYNNEI. V gave up 5 bases and J gave up 0 bases, with 10 bases separating them. CDR3 coding DNA: TGTGCCAGCAGTCGAGAGGGACCAACTAATGAAAAACTGTTTTTT. It translates to CASSREGPTNEKLFF. Complete variable domain (other parts from reference TRBV2 and TRBJ1-4): EPEVTQTPSHQVTQMGQEVILRCVPISNHLYFYWYRQILGQKVEFLVSFYNNEISEKSEIFDDQFSVERPDGSNFTLKIRSTKLEDSAMYFCASSREGPTNEKLFFGSGTQLSVL.

This clonotype was counted between two and nine times. This sequence joins TRBV27 and TRBJ2-5, with 7 bases aligning to TRBD2. CDR1 and CDR2 (germline): MNHEY, SMNVEV (reference sequence). The CDR3 has 15 residues. Unmatched junction bases numbered 9, after V lost 3 bases and J lost 5 bases. The CDR3 spells CASSFIGAGRETQYF. CDR3 coding DNA: TGTGCCAGCAGTTTTATCGGAGCGGGGCGGGAGACCCAGTACTTC.

This clonotype was seen repeatedly, ten times or more. This chain connects TRBV7-6 to TRBJ2-6, with D tentatively TRBD1 or TRBD2 (5 bases each). The CDR3 length is 18 residues. The germline CDR1 and CDR2 sequences are SGHVS and FNYEAQ. The V gene lost 5 bases and the J gene lost 2 bases, with 19 bases spanning the gap. The CDR3 sequence: CASSTYGTPGAGANVLTF. CDR3 sequence (DNA): TGTGCCAGCAGCACCTACGGGACCCCCGGGGCTGGGGCCAACGTCCTGACTTTC.

This clonotype has ten or more counts. CDR3 sequence: CASRGRPEAFF. DNA for the CDR3: TGTGCCAGCAGAGGACGACCTGAAGCTTTCTTT. The V gene is TRBV28, the J gene TRBJ1-1; no reliable D call. CDR3 length: 11 amino acids. Trimming shortened V by 6 bases and J by 6 bases, and 8 bases separated the two germline ends. The germline gives CDR1 MDHEN, CDR2 SYDVKM.

The chain couples TRBV20-1 to TRBJ1-4; a possible D gene is TRBD1 (6 bases). The germline V and J ends were trimmed by 6 bases and 8 bases, with 19 bases remaining between them. The CDR3 totals 14 residues. Germline V gene data show CDR1 as DFQATT and CDR2 as SNEGSKA (reference sequence). The CDR3: CSAPHRARREKLFF. DNA of the CDR3: TGCAGTGCACCACACAGGGCCCGACGGGAAAAACTGTTTTTT.

CDR3 protein: CASSLWGAEQFF. As DNA, the CDR3 is TGTGCCAGCAGTTTGTGGGGGGCTGAGCAGTTCTTC. The chain uses TRBV27 and TRBJ2-1; tentatively, D is TRBD1 or TRBD2 (6 bases each). The CDR3 is made up of 12 amino acids. The V end was cut by 3 bases, the J end by 9 bases, with 9 bases between. Per the germline V gene, CDR1 is MNHEY and CDR2 is SMNVEV (reference sequence).

This clonotype was detected ten times or more. The V and J genes are TRBV29-1 and TRBJ2-7; 7 bases are shared with TRBD2. Per germline, CDR1 SQVTM and CDR2 ANQGSEA. The CDR3 contains 13 residues. V trimming: 6 bases; J trimming: 3 bases; junction bases outside the gene matches: 8. CDR3 nucleotide sequence: TGCAGCGTGATAGCGGGTGGGAACTACGAGCAGTACTTC. It is translated as CSVIAGGNYEQYF.

This clonotype turned up a few times. The V and J genes are TRBV4-2 and TRBJ2-7; 9 bases are shared with TRBD2. The ends lost 0 bases at V and 0 bases at J; junction bases unmatched: 3. From germline, CDR1 is LGHNA and CDR2 YNFKEQ. The length of the CDR3 is 16 residues. CDR3 in DNA: TGTGCCAGCAGCCAAGATATAGCGGGGGCCTCCTACGAGCAGTACTTC. Residues: CASSQDIAGASYEQYF.